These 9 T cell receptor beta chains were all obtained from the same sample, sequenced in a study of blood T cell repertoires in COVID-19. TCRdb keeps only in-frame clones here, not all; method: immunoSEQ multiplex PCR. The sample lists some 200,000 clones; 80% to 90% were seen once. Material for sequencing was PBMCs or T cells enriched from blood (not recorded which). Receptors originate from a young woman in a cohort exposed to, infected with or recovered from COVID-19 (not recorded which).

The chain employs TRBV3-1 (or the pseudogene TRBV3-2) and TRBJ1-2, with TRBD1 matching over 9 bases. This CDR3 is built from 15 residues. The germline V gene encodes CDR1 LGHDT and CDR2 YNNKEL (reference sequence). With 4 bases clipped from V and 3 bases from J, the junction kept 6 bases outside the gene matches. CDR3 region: CASSPTDRGDYGYTF. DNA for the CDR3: TGTGCCAGCAGCCCTACGGACAGGGGTGACTATGGCTACACCTTC.

Written as DNA, the CDR3 is TGTGCCAGCAGCCACAGACAGGGCCATAATTCACCCCTCCACTTT. Translating gives CASSHRQGHNSPLHF. The chain links TRBV3-1 (or the pseudogene TRBV3-2) to TRBJ1-6; 7 bases are shared with TRBD1. The CDR3 has 15 residues. Per germline, CDR1 LGHDT and CDR2 YNNKEL (reference sequence). Germline trimming cut 3 bases from V and 5 bases from J; bases unmatched to any gene: 4.

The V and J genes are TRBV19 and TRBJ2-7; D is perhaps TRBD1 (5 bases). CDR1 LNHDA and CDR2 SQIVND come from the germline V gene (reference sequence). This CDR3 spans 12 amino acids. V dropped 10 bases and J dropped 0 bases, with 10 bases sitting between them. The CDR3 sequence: CATRQSSYEQYF. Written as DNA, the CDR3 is TGTGCCACCAGACAGAGCTCCTACGAGCAGTACTTC.

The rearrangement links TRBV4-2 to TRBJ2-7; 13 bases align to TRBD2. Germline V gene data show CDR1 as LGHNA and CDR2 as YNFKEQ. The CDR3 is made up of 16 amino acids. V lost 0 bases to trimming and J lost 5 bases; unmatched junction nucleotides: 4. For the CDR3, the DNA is TGTGCCAGCAGCCAAGAACTAGCGGGAGGGCCGAACGAGCAGTACTTC. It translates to CASSQELAGGPNEQYF.

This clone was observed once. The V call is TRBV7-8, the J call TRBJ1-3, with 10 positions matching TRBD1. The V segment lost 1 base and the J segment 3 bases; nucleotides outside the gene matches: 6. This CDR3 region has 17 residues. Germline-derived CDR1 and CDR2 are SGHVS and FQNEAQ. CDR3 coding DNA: TGTGCCAGCAGCTTAGTCGGACAGGGGGTTCGTGGAAACACCATATATTTT. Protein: CASSLVGQGVRGNTIYF.

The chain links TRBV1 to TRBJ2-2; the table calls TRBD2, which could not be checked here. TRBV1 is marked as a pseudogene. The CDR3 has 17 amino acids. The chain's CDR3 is CTSSQAKPDGELGELFF. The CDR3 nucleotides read TGCACCAGCAGCCAAGCAAAACCGGACGGGGAGTTAGGGGAGCTGTTTTTT.

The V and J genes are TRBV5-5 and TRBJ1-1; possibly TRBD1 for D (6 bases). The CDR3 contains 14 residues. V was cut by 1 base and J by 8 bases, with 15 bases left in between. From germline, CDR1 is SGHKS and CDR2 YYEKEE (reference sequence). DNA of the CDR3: TGTGCCAGCAGCTTGACAGGGAAAGTCATCGAAGCTTTCTTT. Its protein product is CASSLTGKVIEAFF.

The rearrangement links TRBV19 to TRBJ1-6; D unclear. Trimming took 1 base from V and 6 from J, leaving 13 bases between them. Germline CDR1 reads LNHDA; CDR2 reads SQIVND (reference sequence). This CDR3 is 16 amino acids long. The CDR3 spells CASSIAPAGANSPLHF. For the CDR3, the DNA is TGTGCCAGTAGTATAGCCCCGGCGGGCGCTAATTCACCCCTCCACTTT.

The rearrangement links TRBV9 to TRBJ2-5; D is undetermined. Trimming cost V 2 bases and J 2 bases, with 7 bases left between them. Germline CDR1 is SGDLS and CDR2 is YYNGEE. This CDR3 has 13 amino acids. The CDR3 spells CASSVTGQETQYF. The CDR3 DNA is TGTGCCAGCAGCGTGACTGGGCAAGAGACCCAGTACTTC. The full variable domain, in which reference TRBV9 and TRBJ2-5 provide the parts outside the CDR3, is DSGVTQTPKHLITATGQRVTLRCSPRSGDLSVYWYQQSLDQGLQFLIQYYNGEERAKGNILERFSAQQFPDLHSELNLSSLELGDSALYFCASSVTGQETQYFGPGTRLLVL.